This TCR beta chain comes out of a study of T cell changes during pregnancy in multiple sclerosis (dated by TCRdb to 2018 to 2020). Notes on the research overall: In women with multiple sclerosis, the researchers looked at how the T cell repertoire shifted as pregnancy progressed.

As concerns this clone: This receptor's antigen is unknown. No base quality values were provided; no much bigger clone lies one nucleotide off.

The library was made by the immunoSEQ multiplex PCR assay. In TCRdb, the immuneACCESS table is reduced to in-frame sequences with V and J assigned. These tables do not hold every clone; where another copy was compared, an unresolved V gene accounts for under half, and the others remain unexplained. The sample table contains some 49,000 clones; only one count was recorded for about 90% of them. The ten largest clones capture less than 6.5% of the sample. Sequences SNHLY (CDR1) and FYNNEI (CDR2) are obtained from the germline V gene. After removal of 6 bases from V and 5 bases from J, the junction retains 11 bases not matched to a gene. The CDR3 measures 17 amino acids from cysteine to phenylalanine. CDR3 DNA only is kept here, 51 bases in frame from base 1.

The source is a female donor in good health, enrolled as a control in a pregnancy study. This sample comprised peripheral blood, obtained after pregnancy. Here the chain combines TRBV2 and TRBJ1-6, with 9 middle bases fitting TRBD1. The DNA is TGTGCCAGCAGGGACAGGGGACGATTGAGTGATAATTCACCCCTCCACTTT. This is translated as CASRDRGRLSDNSPLHF.